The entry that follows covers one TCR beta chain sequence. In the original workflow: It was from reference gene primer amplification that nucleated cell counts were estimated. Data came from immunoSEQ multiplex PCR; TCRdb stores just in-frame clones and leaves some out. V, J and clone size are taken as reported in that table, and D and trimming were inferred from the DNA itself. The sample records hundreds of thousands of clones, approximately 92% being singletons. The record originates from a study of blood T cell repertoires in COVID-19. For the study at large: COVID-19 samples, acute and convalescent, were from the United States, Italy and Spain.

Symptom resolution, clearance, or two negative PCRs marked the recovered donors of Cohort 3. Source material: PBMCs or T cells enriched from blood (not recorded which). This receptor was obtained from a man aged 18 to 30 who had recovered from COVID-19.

The CDR3 DNA is TGTGCCACCAGCAGAGCAGGAAAAGAACTGTTTTTT. Translated: CATSRAGKELFF. J is TRBJ1-4 and V is TRBV15; no definite D call. This CDR3 contains 12 residues. Per germline, CDR1 LNHNV and CDR2 YYDKDF (reference sequence). The ends were cut back, 1 base at V and 12 bases at J, with 9 bases in the middle.